Listed below are T cell receptor beta chains from one sample, sequenced in a study of Graves' ophthalmopathy and Graves' hyperthyroidism. TCRdb redid the calling of the multiplex PCR reads with MiXCR, one entry per CDR3 protein. The sample yields 150,000 to 200,000 distinct CDR3 sequences, approximately 38% seen once. The sequencing input was peripheral blood. The receptors here all came from a woman between 35 and 50 years old with Graves' ophthalmopathy. CDR3s include the opening cysteine and the closing phenylalanine or tryptophan. Fields, in order: clone size, J gene, V gene, D gene, CDR3 protein, CDR3 DNA. The D gene is left open where the match is weak. Some rows have no size entry. The others give once, few or many, or a class for an expanded clone.

NA	TRBJ2-2	TRBV6-2/TRBV6-3	TRBD1	CASSYPGTGGTGELFF	TGTGCCAGCAGTTACCCCGGGACAGGGGGCACCGGGGAGCTGTTTTTT
many	TRBJ2-2	TRBV28	NA	CASSLSRGHGGELFF	TGTGCCAGCAGTTTATCGCGGGGTCATGGCGGGGAGCTGTTTTTT
many	TRBJ1-2	TRBV6-5	NA	CASGTLGGGYTF	TGTGCCAGCGGCACTCTCGGAGGCGGCTACACCTTC
NA	TRBJ2-7	TRBV12-3/TRBV12-4	NA	CASSTLEAYEQYF	TGTGCCAGCAGCACCCTCGAGGCCTACGAGCAGTACTTC
NA	TRBJ1-5	TRBV6-1	NA	CASSVRKDQPQHF	TGTGCCAGCAGTGTCCGGAAGGATCAGCCCCAGCATTTT
many	TRBJ1-1	TRBV27	TRBD1	CASRRTGGLTREAFF	TGTGCCAGTCGGAGGACAGGGGGGTTGACTCGCGAAGCTTTCTTT
NA	TRBJ1-1	TRBV6-2/TRBV6-3	NA	CASSYSGAFF	TGTGCCAGCAGTTACTCTGGAGCTTTCTTT
NA	TRBJ2-7	TRBV12-3/TRBV12-4	NA	CASTAGGTDSYEQYF	TGTGCCAGCACCGCTGGGGGGACCGATTCCTACGAGCAGTACTTC
many	TRBJ1-2	TRBV19	NA	CASSPWTGLGYTF	TGTGCCAGTAGCCCATGGACGGGGCTTGGCTACACCTTC
many	TRBJ1-3	TRBV15	NA	CATEGKGHGNTIYF	TGTGCCACCGAGGGGAAGGGACACGGAAACACCATATATTTT
NA	TRBJ1-1	TRBV6-1	NA	CASSEQGSEAFF	TGTGCCAGCAGTGAACAGGGTTCTGAAGCTTTCTTT
NA	TRBJ2-7	TRBV20-1	TRBD2	CSARGLGTSGRAYEQYF	TGCAGTGCTAGAGGTCTCGGGACTAGCGGGAGGGCCTACGAGCAGTACTTC
many	TRBJ2-7	TRBV2	NA	CASRADSAEQYF	TGTGCCAGCAGGGCGGACAGCGCCGAGCAGTACTTC
many	TRBJ2-5	TRBV28	NA	CASSFRQLQETQYF	TGTGCCAGCAGTTTTCGACAGTTACAAGAGACCCAGTACTTC
NA	TRBJ1-2	TRBV5-6	NA	CASSRQTVYGYTF	TGTGCCAGCAGCCGGCAGACCGTCTATGGCTACACCTTC
many	TRBJ1-6	TRBV9	NA	CASSVGGGSNSPLHF	TGTGCCAGCAGCGTAGGGGGGGGGTCTAATTCACCCCTCCACTTT
many	TRBJ2-1	TRBV7-3	TRBD2	CASSLNGLASYNEQFF	TGTGCCAGCAGCCTAAACGGACTAGCGAGCTACAATGAGCAGTTCTTC
NA	TRBJ2-7	TRBV24-1	TRBD1	CATSDSQWTGAYEQYF	TGTGCCACCAGTGATAGTCAATGGACAGGAGCCTACGAGCAGTACTTC
NA	TRBJ2-5	TRBV19	NA	CASSGLQSRTQYF	TGTGCCAGTAGTGGTCTCCAATCCAGAACCCAGTACTTC
many	TRBJ1-6	TRBV6-5	NA	CASSYSLRTNLDSPLHF	TGTGCCAGCAGTTACTCTTTGAGGACTAACTTGGATTCACCCCTCCACTTT
NA	TRBJ1-1	TRBV28	NA	CASSLTEEAFF	TGTGCCAGCAGCTTAACCGAAGAAGCTTTCTTT
many	TRBJ1-1	TRBV28	TRBD1	CASSAGTGGHTEAFF	TGTGCCAGCAGCGCCGGGACAGGGGGACACACTGAAGCTTTCTTT
NA	TRBJ1-5	TRBV29-1	NA	CSVLTKRNGNQPQHF	TGCAGCGTCCTAACAAAGAGGAATGGCAATCAGCCCCAGCATTTT
NA	TRBJ2-5	TRBV6-1	TRBD2	CASSEALHASGSRETQYF	TGTGCCAGCAGTGAAGCGCTTCATGCTAGCGGGAGCCGAGAGACCCAGTACTTC
NA	TRBJ1-2	TRBV19	TRBD1	CASLRQGGYGYTF	TGTGCCAGCCTGAGACAGGGCGGCTATGGCTACACCTTC
NA	TRBJ2-5	TRBV18	NA	CASSPPTGRETQYF	TGTGCCAGCTCACCACCCACGGGACGAGAGACCCAGTACTTC
many	TRBJ1-6	TRBV12-3/TRBV12-4	TRBD1	CASSLGTGYNSPLHF	TGTGCCAGCAGTTTGGGGACAGGGTATAATTCACCCCTCCACTTT
NA	TRBJ2-7	TRBV20-1	TRBD1	CSANGQGGREQYF	TGCAGTGCTAATGGACAGGGAGGTCGGGAGCAGTACTTC
many	TRBJ1-2	TRBV19	NA	CASSPGRISNYGYTF	TGTGCCAGTAGTCCGGGCAGGATTTCTAACTATGGCTACACCTTC
many	TRBJ1-5	TRBV7-2	NA	CASSLQENQPQHF	TGTGCCAGCAGCTTACAGGAAAATCAGCCCCAGCATTTT
many	TRBJ2-7	TRBV6-1	NA	CASSTRSPYEQYF	TGTGCCAGCAGCACCAGGTCCCCTTACGAGCAGTACTTC
NA	TRBJ1-5	TRBV6-5	NA	CASSYVSGPGNQPQHF	TGTGCCAGCAGTTATGTGTCGGGTCCGGGCAATCAGCCCCAGCATTTT
many	TRBJ1-1	TRBV29-1	TRBD1	CSAGRGRDTEAFF	TGCAGCGCCGGGAGGGGGCGTGACACTGAAGCTTTCTTT
NA	TRBJ1-5	TRBV7-8	NA	CASSLEMVYQPQHF	TGTGCCAGCAGCTTAGAGATGGTCTATCAGCCCCAGCATTTT
many	TRBJ2-3	TRBV6-5	NA	CASSYGTDTQYF	TGTGCCAGCAGTTATGGAACAGATACGCAGTATTTT
many	TRBJ2-7	TRBV3-1	NA	CASSQPGLSYEQYF	TGTGCCAGCAGCCAACCGGGCCTTTCCTACGAGCAGTACTTC
many	TRBJ1-2	TRBV6-1	NA	CASSEGGHYGYTF	TGTGCCAGCAGTGAAGGGGGGCACTATGGCTACACCTTC
NA	TRBJ1-5	TRBV28	NA	CASSEPRRIWPQHF	TGTGCCAGCAGCGAACCCCGTCGTATATGGCCCCAGCATTTT
NA	TRBJ1-6	TRBV19	NA	CASSPGQYFNSPLHF	TGTGCCAGTAGTCCAGGACAGTATTTTAATTCACCCCTCCACTTT
many	TRBJ2-5	TRBV5-6	NA	CASSSSGSGETQYF	TGTGCCAGCAGCTCCTCCGGGTCAGGAGAGACCCAGTACTTC
many	TRBJ1-6	TRBV20-1	TRBD1	CSAPGQVNSPLHF	TGCAGTGCTCCCGGACAGGTTAATTCACCCCTCCACTTT
many	TRBJ2-7	TRBV3-1	TRBD2	CASSQETGGKQYF	TGTGCCAGCAGCCAAGAGACGGGAGGGAAGCAGTACTTC
NA	TRBJ2-5	TRBV28	TRBD1	CASSFTGGAVETQYF	TGTGCCAGCAGTTTTACAGGGGGCGCGGTGGAGACCCAGTACTTC
NA	TRBJ1-1	TRBV20-1	NA	CSARGPMNTEAFF	TGCAGTGCTAGAGGGCCTATGAACACTGAAGCTTTCTTT
many	TRBJ1-1	TRBV20-1	TRBD1	CSATRTGRMNTEAFF	TGCAGTGCCACGAGGACAGGGAGGATGAACACTGAAGCTTTCTTT
NA	TRBJ2-7	TRBV12-3/TRBV12-4	NA	CASSRALYEQYF	TGTGCCAGCAGTCGGGCCCTTTACGAGCAGTACTTC
many	TRBJ1-3	TRBV14	NA	CASSRERPGSGNTIYF	TGTGCCAGCAGCCGAGAGAGACCCGGTTCTGGAAACACCATATATTTT
many	TRBJ1-6	TRBV9	NA	CASSARTEHSPLHF	TGTGCCAGCAGCGCAAGGACAGAGCATTCACCCCTCCACTTT
NA	TRBJ2-4	TRBV5-1	TRBD2	CASSLGTSEHIQYF	TGCGCCAGCAGCTTGGGTACTAGCGAACACATTCAGTACTTC
few	TRBJ1-2	TRBV11-1	TRBD1	CASSSGQGFDIYGYTF	TGTGCCAGCAGCTCGGGACAGGGGTTCGATATCTATGGCTACACCTTC
many	TRBJ2-4	TRBV12-3/TRBV12-4	NA	CASSPGGGVNIQYF	TGTGCCAGCAGTCCCGGGGGTGGGGTAAACATTCAGTACTTC